This T cell receptor beta chain is from a study of CD8 T cells in ankylosing spondylitis. General study results and limits: Reactive arthritis synovial fluid and blood were previously reported to contain some motif variants. Seven to nine highly homologous variants made up a TCR beta motif that seemed to typify ankylosing spondylitis blood. The study looked at matched synovial fluid samples from ankylosing spondylitis patients. Disease-linked clones were reported to be significantly enriched there.

Trimming left V 5 bases short and J 5 bases short, with 7 bases between. Per the germline V gene, CDR1 is LNHDA and CDR2 is SQIVND (reference sequence). The CDR3 totals 12 residues. Library preparation for TCR beta used quantitative 5'-RACE with molecular barcodes. TCRdb redid the calling of the 5' RACE reads with MiXCR, one entry per CDR3 protein. The repertoire consists of about 390,000 distinct CDR3 sequences, with around 20% occurring once and the leading ten covering 15% to 20%. This clonotype is a singleton in its sample. Antigen specificity is unknown. The TCR was taken from a male donor with ankylosing spondylitis. The material sequenced was blood, either unsorted or a sorted T cell fraction (not recorded which). The chain is built from TRBV19 and TRBJ1-3, with D unresolved. The CDR3 DNA follows: TGTGCCAGTAGTGACCATAGAAACACCATATATTTT. It encodes CASSDHRNTIYF. The full variable domain, its missing parts supplied by reference TRBV19 and TRBJ1-3, is DGGITQSPKYLFRKEGQNVTLSCEQNLNHDAMYWYRQDPGQGLRLIYYSQIVNDFQKGDIAEGYSVSREKKESFPLTVTSAQKNPTAFYLCASSDHRNTIYFGEGSWLTVV.